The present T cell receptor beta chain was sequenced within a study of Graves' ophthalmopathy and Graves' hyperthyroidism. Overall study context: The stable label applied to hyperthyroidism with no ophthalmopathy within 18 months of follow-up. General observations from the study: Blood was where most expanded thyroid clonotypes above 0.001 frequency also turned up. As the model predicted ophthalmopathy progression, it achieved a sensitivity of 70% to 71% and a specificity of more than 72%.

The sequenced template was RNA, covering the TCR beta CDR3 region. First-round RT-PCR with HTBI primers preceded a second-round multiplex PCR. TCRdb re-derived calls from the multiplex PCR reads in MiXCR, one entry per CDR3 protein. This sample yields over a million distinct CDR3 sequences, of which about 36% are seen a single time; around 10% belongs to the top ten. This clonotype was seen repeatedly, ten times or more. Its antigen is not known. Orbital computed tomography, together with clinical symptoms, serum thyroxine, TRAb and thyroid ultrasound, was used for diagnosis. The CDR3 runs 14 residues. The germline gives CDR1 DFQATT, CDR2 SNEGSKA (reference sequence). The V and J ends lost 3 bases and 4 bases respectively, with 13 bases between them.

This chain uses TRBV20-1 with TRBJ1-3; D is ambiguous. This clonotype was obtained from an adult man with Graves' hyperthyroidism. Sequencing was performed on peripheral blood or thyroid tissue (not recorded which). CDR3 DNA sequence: TGCAGTGCTAGCGCCGCCTTACGAGGAAACACCATATATTTT. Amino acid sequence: CSASAALRGNTIYF.